These 5 T cell receptor beta chains originate from one sample sequenced in a study of neurological immune-mediated disorders (dated by TCRdb to about 2019). Library preparation was by 5' RACE. The sequencer was an Illumina HiSeq 2500. TCRdb's own reprocessing of the public reads used fastp at Q25 and MiXCR and kept productive beta chains. Every distinct CDR3 protein forms one entry, paired with its most common genes and DNA. For this sample the table gives over 65,000 distinct CDR3 sequences, of which approximately 9.4% were detected only once. Together, the top ten hold 1.7% of the sample. The sequenced sample consisted of PBMCs. The origin of the receptors is a man aged 45-65 years in good health.

The genes are TRBV6-4 and TRBJ2-1; 7 positions match TRBD2. The CDR3 spans 14 residues. J gave up 9 bases and V 2 bases, and 7 bases lay outside the gene matches. The germline V gene has CDR1 MRHNA and CDR2 SNTAGT. The CDR3 nucleotides read TGTGCCAGCAGTGACGGTCCCGGGACTATTGAGCAGTTCTTC. As protein: CASSDGPGTIEQFF.

As to this clonotype: One end of the junction varies from germline; a read error may be responsible. This chain uses TRBV7-2 with TRBJ2-1, with D maybe TRBD1 (5 bases). This CDR3 is built from 15 residues. Germline values: CDR1 SGHTA, CDR2 FQGNSA. The CDR3 loop is CASSRALGVYNEQLF. CDR3 sequence (DNA): TGTGCCAGCAGCCGAGCTTTAGGGGTTTACAATGAGCAGTTATTC.

This clonotype was detected ten times or more. Written as DNA, the CDR3 is TGTGCCAGCAGCCAAATGACAGGGCGGGAGACCCAGTACTTC. This translates into CASSQMTGRETQYF. V gene TRBV3-1 combines with J gene TRBJ2-5, with 7 bases lining up with TRBD1. CDR3 length: 14 amino acids. The V segment lost 2 bases and the J segment 5 bases; nucleotides outside the gene matches: 5. The germline V gene encodes CDR1 LGHDT and CDR2 YNNKEL (reference sequence).

The sample holds many counts of this clonotype. The chain couples TRBV5-1 to TRBJ2-5, with D tentatively TRBD1 or TRBD2 (5 bases each). The CDR3 runs to 14 residues. The germline CDR1 and CDR2 sequences are SGHRS and YFSETQ. V lost 7 bases and J lost 2, with 15 bases in between. The CDR3 is CASGTGQSQETQYF. DNA of the CDR3: TGCGCCAGCGGGACCGGGCAAAGTCAAGAGACCCAGTACTTC.

This clonotype was found many times. The V and J genes are TRBV20-1 and TRBJ2-7, with 14 bases matching TRBD2. The J segment lost 4 bases and the V segment lost 7 bases, leaving 9 bases of the junction unmatched. CDR1 is DFQATT and CDR2 is SNEGSKA in the germline V gene (reference sequence). The CDR3 extends over 15 amino acids. Written as DNA, the CDR3 is TGCAGTGTTCCCGCCGGGACTAGCGGGGGATACGAGCAGTACTTC. Its translation: CSVPAGTSGGYEQYF.